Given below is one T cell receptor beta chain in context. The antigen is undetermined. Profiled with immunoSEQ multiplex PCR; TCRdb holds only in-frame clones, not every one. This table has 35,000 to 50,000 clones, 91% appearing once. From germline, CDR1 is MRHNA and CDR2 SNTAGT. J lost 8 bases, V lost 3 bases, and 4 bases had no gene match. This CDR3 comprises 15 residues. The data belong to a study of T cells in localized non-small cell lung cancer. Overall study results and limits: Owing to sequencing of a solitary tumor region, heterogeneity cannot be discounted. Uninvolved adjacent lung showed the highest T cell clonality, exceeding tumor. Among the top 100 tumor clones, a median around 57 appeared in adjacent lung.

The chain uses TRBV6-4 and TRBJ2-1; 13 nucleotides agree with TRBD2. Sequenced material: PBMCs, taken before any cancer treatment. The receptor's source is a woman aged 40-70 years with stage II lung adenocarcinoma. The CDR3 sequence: CASSELAGGFYEQFF. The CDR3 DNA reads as TGTGCCAGCAGTGAACTAGCGGGAGGGTTCTATGAGCAGTTCTTC.